A selection of T cell receptor beta chains follows, all from one sample in a study of blood T cell repertoires in COVID-19. TCRdb keeps only in-frame clones here, not all; method: immunoSEQ multiplex PCR. The sample lists fewer than 250,000 clones; 65% to 85% were seen once. Specimen: peripheral blood. The receptors originated from a woman aged 45-59 years with acute or convalescent COVID-19. The CDR3 runs from the conserved cysteine through the conserved F or W. Each record gives: CDR3 DNA, CDR3 protein, V gene, D gene, J gene, clone size. D genes are given only for firm matches. Clone size, where shown, is once, few, many, or a class for clones that have expanded.

cdr3_nt: TGTGCCAGCAGCCGCCCGAGCAGCGGGAGGTTCGAGCAGTACTTC
cdr3_aa: CASSRPSSGRFEQYF
v_call: TRBV3-1/TRBV3-2
d_call: TRBD2
j_call: TRBJ2-7
clone_size: .

cdr3_nt: TGTGCCAGAAGCCCCCAGGATGGGGAGACAGATACGCAGTATTTT
cdr3_aa: CARSPQDGETDTQYF
v_call: TRBV5-3
d_call: .
j_call: TRBJ2-3
clone_size: .

cdr3_nt: TGTGCCAGCAGTAAAGCTAGCGGGACCTACAATGAGCAGTTCTTC
cdr3_aa: CASSKASGTYNEQFF
v_call: TRBV2
d_call: TRBD2
j_call: TRBJ2-1
clone_size: .

cdr3_nt: TGTGCCAGCAGTCGGGACAGGGGGCGAGGAACCTACGAGCAGTACTTC
cdr3_aa: CASSRDRGRGTYEQYF
v_call: TRBV28
d_call: TRBD1
j_call: TRBJ2-7
clone_size: .

cdr3_nt: TGTGCCATCAGTGGAAGACATCTTGAGTTCTCTGGAAACACCATATATTTT
cdr3_aa: CAISGRHLEFSGNTIYF
v_call: TRBV10-3
d_call: .
j_call: TRBJ1-3
clone_size: .

cdr3_nt: TGTGCCAGTAGTACCAGCTCCGGGACAGGGTATCCGGATACGCAGTATTTT
cdr3_aa: CASSTSSGTGYPDTQYF
v_call: TRBV19
d_call: TRBD1
j_call: TRBJ2-3
clone_size: once

cdr3_nt: TGTGCCAGCAGTCCACCGGGACTAGCGGGACGAGATACGCAGTATTTT
cdr3_aa: CASSPPGLAGRDTQYF
v_call: TRBV6-6
d_call: TRBD2
j_call: TRBJ2-3
clone_size: once

cdr3_nt: TGTGCCAGCAGTTTGCGGACAGGGGGCGGGGGCTACACCTTC
cdr3_aa: CASSLRTGGGGYTF
v_call: TRBV27
d_call: TRBD1
j_call: TRBJ1-2
clone_size: .

cdr3_nt: TGCGCCAGCAGTGACCGGGGCACAGATACGCAGTATTTT
cdr3_aa: CASSDRGTDTQYF
v_call: TRBV10-1
d_call: .
j_call: TRBJ2-3
clone_size: .

cdr3_nt: TGTGCCAGCAGCCTCGGATCGGGACAGAAAAAGGAAAAACTGTTTTTT
cdr3_aa: CASSLGSGQKKEKLFF
v_call: TRBV5-4
d_call: TRBD1
j_call: TRBJ1-4
clone_size: .

cdr3_nt: TGTGCCGGAAAGCGGGAGGTTACGAAGGAGACCCAGTACTTC
cdr3_aa: CAGKREVTKETQYF
v_call: TRBV6-5
d_call: TRBD2
j_call: TRBJ2-5
clone_size: .

cdr3_nt: TGTGCCAGCAGCCTAACGCGAGCGGGAGGATCTAATGAGCAGTTCTTC
cdr3_aa: CASSLTRAGGSNEQFF
v_call: TRBV11-2
d_call: TRBD2
j_call: TRBJ2-1
clone_size: .

cdr3_nt: TGTGCCAGCAGTATCGACCGACTGCATGAGCAGTTCTTC
cdr3_aa: CASSIDRLHEQFF
v_call: TRBV27
d_call: .
j_call: TRBJ2-1
clone_size: .

cdr3_nt: TGTGCCATTACACAGGGGGCTGGACCCTATGGCTACACCTTC
cdr3_aa: CAITQGAGPYGYTF
v_call: TRBV6-5
d_call: TRBD1
j_call: TRBJ1-2
clone_size: .

cdr3_nt: TGTGCCAGCAGGTCGCGGGCCTATGGCTACACCTTC
cdr3_aa: CASRSRAYGYTF
v_call: TRBV3-1/TRBV3-2
d_call: .
j_call: TRBJ1-2
clone_size: many

cdr3_nt: TGCGCCAGCAGCGATGTGAGCACGGGAGACAAGTACCAAGAGACCCAGTACTTC
cdr3_aa: CASSDVSTGDKYQETQYF
v_call: TRBV5-1
d_call: .
j_call: TRBJ2-5
clone_size: .

cdr3_nt: TGTGCCAGCAGTGAGAGACTCGCGCTTTTGGCCCAGTACTTC
cdr3_aa: CASSERLALLAQYF
v_call: TRBV6-1
d_call: .
j_call: TRBJ2-5
clone_size: .

cdr3_nt: TGTGCCACTGACAGGGGGCGGAGGGAGACCCAGTACTTC
cdr3_aa: CATDRGRRETQYF
v_call: TRBV6-6
d_call: TRBD1
j_call: TRBJ2-5
clone_size: .

cdr3_nt: TGTGCCAGCACCCAGGGGGTCGGCGGGGAGCTGTTTTTT
cdr3_aa: CASTQGVGGELFF
v_call: TRBV12-3/TRBV12-4
d_call: TRBD1
j_call: TRBJ2-2
clone_size: .

cdr3_nt: TGTGCCAGCAGCTCGGGACTAGTTCCCTATTACGAGCAGTACTTC
cdr3_aa: CASSSGLVPYYEQYF
v_call: TRBV11-2
d_call: TRBD2
j_call: TRBJ2-7
clone_size: .

cdr3_nt: TGTGCCAGCAGCCTTACCGACCTAAGCGGGAGACCTGACGAGCAGTACTTC
cdr3_aa: CASSLTDLSGRPDEQYF
v_call: TRBV27
d_call: TRBD2
j_call: TRBJ2-7
clone_size: .

cdr3_nt: TGTGCCAGCTCCCACAGAGATACGCAGTATTTT
cdr3_aa: CASSHRDTQYF
v_call: TRBV6-5
d_call: .
j_call: TRBJ2-3
clone_size: .

cdr3_nt: TGTGCCAGCAGCCCGCCCTGGGGACAGGGGGATCAAGAGACCCAGTACTTC
cdr3_aa: CASSPPWGQGDQETQYF
v_call: TRBV3-1/TRBV3-2
d_call: TRBD1
j_call: TRBJ2-5
clone_size: .

cdr3_nt: TGTGCCAGCAGGACAGGGTGGGAGACCCAGTACTTC
cdr3_aa: CASRTGWETQYF
v_call: TRBV2
d_call: TRBD1
j_call: TRBJ2-5
clone_size: .

cdr3_nt: TGCGCCAGCAGCCCCGTGGCAGGGCGTAATGAAAAACTGTTTTTT
cdr3_aa: CASSPVAGRNEKLFF
v_call: TRBV5-1
d_call: .
j_call: TRBJ1-4
clone_size: few

cdr3_nt: TGTGCCAGCAGCTTCAGGCGGGGACTAGCGTCTTCCCAGGGGCAGTTCTTC
cdr3_aa: CASSFRRGLASSQGQFF
v_call: TRBV5-4
d_call: TRBD2
j_call: TRBJ2-1
clone_size: few

cdr3_nt: TGTGCCTGGAGCGGTGGGGGGGGCACTGAAGCTTTCTTT
cdr3_aa: CAWSGGGGTEAFF
v_call: TRBV30
d_call: .
j_call: TRBJ1-1
clone_size: .

cdr3_nt: TGCAGTGCTAGTTCGGCACAGGGGGCGACGGATGAGCAGTTCTTC
cdr3_aa: CSASSAQGATDEQFF
v_call: TRBV20-1
d_call: TRBD1
j_call: TRBJ2-1
clone_size: .

cdr3_nt: TGTGCCAGCAGTTTAAGACTAGCGGACTCCTACGAGCAGTACTTC
cdr3_aa: CASSLRLADSYEQYF
v_call: TRBV27
d_call: TRBD2
j_call: TRBJ2-7
clone_size: .

cdr3_nt: TGTGCCAGCAGGGGGACTAGCGGGGTCTACGAGCAGTACTTC
cdr3_aa: CASRGTSGVYEQYF
v_call: TRBV28
d_call: TRBD2
j_call: TRBJ2-7
clone_size: few

cdr3_nt: TGCGCCAGCAAGCTAGCGGGAGAAGCAGATACGCAGTATTTT
cdr3_aa: CASKLAGEADTQYF
v_call: TRBV10-2
d_call: TRBD2
j_call: TRBJ2-3
clone_size: .

cdr3_nt: TGTGCCAGCAGTGAAATAGCGGGAGGTCCGAATGAGCAGTTCTTC
cdr3_aa: CASSEIAGGPNEQFF
v_call: TRBV2
d_call: TRBD2
j_call: TRBJ2-1
clone_size: .

cdr3_nt: TGTGCCAGCAGTTACCTCGGGAGTGCCTACGAGCAGTACTTC
cdr3_aa: CASSYLGSAYEQYF
v_call: TRBV6-5
d_call: .
j_call: TRBJ2-7
clone_size: once

cdr3_nt: TGTGCCAGCTCACCGCCCGGACTAGCGGGAGTCTACAATGAGCAGTTCTTC
cdr3_aa: CASSPPGLAGVYNEQFF
v_call: TRBV18
d_call: TRBD2
j_call: TRBJ2-1
clone_size: .

cdr3_nt: TGTGCCAGCAGTTCGGGGTTGATGGGCGAGCAGTACTTC
cdr3_aa: CASSSGLMGEQYF
v_call: TRBV28
d_call: .
j_call: TRBJ2-7
clone_size: .

cdr3_nt: TGTGCCAGCAGCTGGCCGGGGGTGACAGATACGCAGTATTTT
cdr3_aa: CASSWPGVTDTQYF
v_call: TRBV5-4
d_call: .
j_call: TRBJ2-3
clone_size: .

cdr3_nt: TGTGCCAGCAGCCCACAGGGAGAGAACACCGGGGAGCTGTTTTTT
cdr3_aa: CASSPQGENTGELFF
v_call: TRBV11-2
d_call: .
j_call: TRBJ2-2
clone_size: .

cdr3_nt: TGTGCCAGCAGCTTAGCGGGAGGGGGAGGGGAGCAGTTCTTC
cdr3_aa: CASSLAGGGGEQFF
v_call: TRBV11-2
d_call: TRBD2
j_call: TRBJ2-1
clone_size: .

cdr3_nt: TGTGCCAGTTCCCACGGGAGCTCCTACAATGAGCAGTTCTTC
cdr3_aa: CASSHGSSYNEQFF
v_call: TRBV19
d_call: .
j_call: TRBJ2-1
clone_size: .

cdr3_nt: TGCGCCAGCAGCTTCGGGACTAGCGACGAGCAGTACTTC
cdr3_aa: CASSFGTSDEQYF
v_call: TRBV5-1
d_call: TRBD2
j_call: TRBJ2-7
clone_size: .

cdr3_nt: TGTGCCAGCAGTGATCTGGAGGCGGGGACAGATACGCAGTATTTT
cdr3_aa: CASSDLEAGTDTQYF
v_call: TRBV2
d_call: .
j_call: TRBJ2-3
clone_size: .

cdr3_nt: TGTGCCATCAGTGACCCAGCGGGAGGACAAACTAGCACAGATACGCAGTATTTT
cdr3_aa: CAISDPAGGQTSTDTQYF
v_call: TRBV10-3
d_call: TRBD2
j_call: TRBJ2-3
clone_size: .

cdr3_nt: TGCGCCAGCAGAGATAACCTGAGGGACAGGGCTGGCTACACCTTC
cdr3_aa: CASRDNLRDRAGYTF
v_call: TRBV5-1
d_call: TRBD1
j_call: TRBJ1-2
clone_size: .

cdr3_nt: TGTGCCAGCAGCCGTGACAGGGAAGTTTCCCACAATGAGCAGTTCTTC
cdr3_aa: CASSRDREVSHNEQFF
v_call: TRBV28
d_call: TRBD1
j_call: TRBJ2-1
clone_size: few

cdr3_nt: TGTGCCAGCAGCGTACGGGGACTAGGGGCTACTGAGCAGTTCTTC
cdr3_aa: CASSVRGLGATEQFF
v_call: TRBV9
d_call: TRBD2
j_call: TRBJ2-1
clone_size: .

cdr3_nt: TGTGCCAGCATCCTAGCGGAGAGCTCCTACGAGCAGTACTTC
cdr3_aa: CASILAESSYEQYF
v_call: TRBV2
d_call: TRBD2
j_call: TRBJ2-7
clone_size: once

cdr3_nt: TGTGCCAGCACCCCCCGGAGGACAGGGACCCACACTGAAGCTTTCTTT
cdr3_aa: CASTPRRTGTHTEAFF
v_call: TRBV6-4
d_call: TRBD1
j_call: TRBJ1-1
clone_size: .

cdr3_nt: TGTGCCAGCAGCCAACCGTTACTAGCGGGGGGGGAGACCCAGTACTTC
cdr3_aa: CASSQPLLAGGETQYF
v_call: TRBV3-1/TRBV3-2
d_call: TRBD2
j_call: TRBJ2-5
clone_size: .

cdr3_nt: TGTGCCAGCAGTTCGTCCCGACAGGGATATGGCTACACCTTC
cdr3_aa: CASSSSRQGYGYTF
v_call: TRBV27
d_call: TRBD1
j_call: TRBJ1-2
clone_size: .

cdr3_nt: TGTGCCAGCTGCGACGCAGGCAAATCTACGCAGTATTTT
cdr3_aa: CASCDAGKSTQYF
v_call: TRBV6-5
d_call: .
j_call: TRBJ2-3
clone_size: .

cdr3_nt: TGTGCCAGCAGCGGTCTAGGAAACACCATATATTTT
cdr3_aa: CASSGLGNTIYF
v_call: TRBV9
d_call: .
j_call: TRBJ1-3
clone_size: .

cdr3_nt: TGTGCCAGCAGCTTCGGCGGGACTAGCACAGATACGCAGTATTTT
cdr3_aa: CASSFGGTSTDTQYF
v_call: TRBV5-4
d_call: .
j_call: TRBJ2-3
clone_size: .

cdr3_nt: TGCAGCGTTCGATGGACTGGGTTGGTTGAGCAGTTCTTC
cdr3_aa: CSVRWTGLVEQFF
v_call: TRBV29-1
d_call: .
j_call: TRBJ2-1
clone_size: .

cdr3_nt: TGTGCCACCAGGAGGACCCGGGGGACTGAAGCTTTCTTT
cdr3_aa: CATRRTRGTEAFF
v_call: TRBV15
d_call: .
j_call: TRBJ1-1
clone_size: .

cdr3_nt: TGCGCCAGCAGCTTGGGCGGGGGCGCGTCCGGCTACACCTTC
cdr3_aa: CASSLGGGASGYTF
v_call: TRBV5-1
d_call: .
j_call: TRBJ1-2
clone_size: .

cdr3_nt: TGCGCCAGCAGCCGGGACAGGGACAATTCACCCCTCCACTTT
cdr3_aa: CASSRDRDNSPLHF
v_call: TRBV4-1
d_call: TRBD1
j_call: TRBJ1-6
clone_size: .

cdr3_nt: TGTGCCACCAGTGATCCTGGACTAGCGGACTACAATGAGCAGTTCTTC
cdr3_aa: CATSDPGLADYNEQFF
v_call: TRBV24-1
d_call: TRBD2
j_call: TRBJ2-1
clone_size: .

cdr3_nt: TGTGCCAGCAGTCTTAGCGGGAATCGTGGGGAGACCCAGTACTTC
cdr3_aa: CASSLSGNRGETQYF
v_call: TRBV9
d_call: TRBD2
j_call: TRBJ2-5
clone_size: .

cdr3_nt: TGTGCCAGCAGCCCAGGGGGCAACTATGGCTACACCTTC
cdr3_aa: CASSPGGNYGYTF
v_call: TRBV12-3/TRBV12-4
d_call: TRBD1
j_call: TRBJ1-2
clone_size: .